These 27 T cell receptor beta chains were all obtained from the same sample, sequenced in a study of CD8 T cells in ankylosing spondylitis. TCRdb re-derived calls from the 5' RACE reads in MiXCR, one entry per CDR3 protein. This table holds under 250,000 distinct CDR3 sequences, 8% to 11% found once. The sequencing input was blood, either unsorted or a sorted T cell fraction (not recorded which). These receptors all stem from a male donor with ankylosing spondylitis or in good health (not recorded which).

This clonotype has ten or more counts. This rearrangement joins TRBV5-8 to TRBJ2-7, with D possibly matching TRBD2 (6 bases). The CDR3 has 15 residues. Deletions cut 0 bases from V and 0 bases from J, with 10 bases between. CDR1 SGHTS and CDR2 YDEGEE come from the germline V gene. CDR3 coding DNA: TGTGCCAGCAGCTTGGGCGGGACCTACTCCTACGAGCAGTACTTC. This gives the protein CASSLGGTYSYEQYF. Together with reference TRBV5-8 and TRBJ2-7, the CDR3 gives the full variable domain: EAGVTQSPTHLIKTRGQQATLRCSPISGHTSVYWYQQALGLGLQFLLWYDEGEERNRGNFPPRFSGRQFPNYSSELNVNALELEDSALYLCASSLGGTYSYEQYFGPGTRLTVT.

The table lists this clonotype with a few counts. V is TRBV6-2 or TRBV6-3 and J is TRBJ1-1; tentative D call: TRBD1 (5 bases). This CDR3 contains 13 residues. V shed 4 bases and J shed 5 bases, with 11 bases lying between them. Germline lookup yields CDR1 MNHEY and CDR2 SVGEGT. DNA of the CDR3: TGTGCCAGCAGTTCGGGGGTTGGAACTGAAGCTTTCTTT. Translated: CASSSGVGTEAFF.

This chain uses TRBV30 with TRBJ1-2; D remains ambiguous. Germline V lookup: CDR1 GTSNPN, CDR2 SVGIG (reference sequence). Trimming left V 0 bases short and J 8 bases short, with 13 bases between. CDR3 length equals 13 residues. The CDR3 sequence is CAWSVLGLEGYTF. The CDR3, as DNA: TGTGCCTGGAGTGTCCTGGGATTGGAGGGCTACACCTTC.

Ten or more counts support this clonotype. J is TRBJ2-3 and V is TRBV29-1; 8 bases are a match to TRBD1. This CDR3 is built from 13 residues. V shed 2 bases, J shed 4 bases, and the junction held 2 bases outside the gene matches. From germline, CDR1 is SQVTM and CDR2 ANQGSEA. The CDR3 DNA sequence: TGCAGCGTTGAAATACAGGGGGCAGATACGCAGTATTTT. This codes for CSVEIQGADTQYF.

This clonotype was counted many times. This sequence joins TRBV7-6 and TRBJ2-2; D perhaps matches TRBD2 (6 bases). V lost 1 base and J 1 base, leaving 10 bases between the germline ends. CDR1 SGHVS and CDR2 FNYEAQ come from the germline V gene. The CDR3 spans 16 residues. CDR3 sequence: CASSLVEEGNTGELFF. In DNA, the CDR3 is TGTGCCAGCAGCTTAGTAGAGGAGGGGAACACCGGGGAGCTGTTTTTT.

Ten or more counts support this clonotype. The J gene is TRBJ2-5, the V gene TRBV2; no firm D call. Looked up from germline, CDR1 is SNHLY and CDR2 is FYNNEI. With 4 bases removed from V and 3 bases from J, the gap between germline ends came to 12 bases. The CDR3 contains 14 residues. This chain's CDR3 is CASSGARPEETQYF. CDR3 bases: TGTGCCAGCAGTGGGGCCAGACCCGAAGAGACCCAGTACTTC. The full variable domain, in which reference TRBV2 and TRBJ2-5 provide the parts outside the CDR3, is EPEVTQTPSHQVTQMGQEVILRCVPISNHLYFYWYRQILGQKVEFLVSFYNNEISEKSEIFDDQFSVERPDGSNFTLKIRSTKLEDSAMYFCASSGARPEETQYFGPGTRLLVL.

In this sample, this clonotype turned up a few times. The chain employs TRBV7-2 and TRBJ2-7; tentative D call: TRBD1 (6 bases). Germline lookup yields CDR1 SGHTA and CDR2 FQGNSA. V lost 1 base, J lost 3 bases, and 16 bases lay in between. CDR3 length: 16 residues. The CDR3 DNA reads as TGTGCCAGCAGCTTAGGTTCGCAGGGGACGGACTACGAGCAGTACTTC. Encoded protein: CASSLGSQGTDYEQYF.

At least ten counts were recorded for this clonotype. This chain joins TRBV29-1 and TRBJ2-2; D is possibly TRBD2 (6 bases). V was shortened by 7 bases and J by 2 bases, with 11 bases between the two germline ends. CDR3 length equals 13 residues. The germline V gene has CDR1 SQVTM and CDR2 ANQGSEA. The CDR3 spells CSAAGGNTGELFF. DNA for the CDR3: TGCAGCGCTGCCGGGGGAAACACCGGGGAGCTGTTTTTT.

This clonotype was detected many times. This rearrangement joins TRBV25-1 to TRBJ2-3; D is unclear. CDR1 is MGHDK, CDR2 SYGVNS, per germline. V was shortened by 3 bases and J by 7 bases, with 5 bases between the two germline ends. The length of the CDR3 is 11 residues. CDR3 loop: CASSDPYTQYF. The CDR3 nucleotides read TGTGCCAGCAGTGATCCTTATACGCAGTATTTT. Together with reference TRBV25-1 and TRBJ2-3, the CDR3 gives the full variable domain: EADIYQTPRYLVIGTGKKITLECSQTMGHDKMYWYQQDPGMELHLIHYSYGVNSTEKGDLSSESTVSRIRTEHFPLTLESARPSHTSQYLCASSDPYTQYFGPGTRLTVL.

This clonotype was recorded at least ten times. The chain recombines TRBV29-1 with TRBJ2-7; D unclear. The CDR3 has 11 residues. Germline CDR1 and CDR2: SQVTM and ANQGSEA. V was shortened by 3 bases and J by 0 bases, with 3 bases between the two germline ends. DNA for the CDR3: TGCAGCGTTGAGGTCTCCTACGAGCAGTACTTC. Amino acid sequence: CSVEVSYEQYF.

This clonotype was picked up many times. CDR3 sequence reads: CASSFTGGYEQYF. CDR3 coding DNA: TGTGCCAGCAGCTTTACAGGGGGCTACGAGCAGTACTTC. The chain joins TRBV5-4 to TRBJ2-7; 8 positions agree with TRBD1. V shed 2 bases and J 3 bases; nucleotides not matched to a gene: 1. The CDR3 runs to 13 residues. Germline V gives CDR1 SGHNT, CDR2 YYREEE (reference sequence).

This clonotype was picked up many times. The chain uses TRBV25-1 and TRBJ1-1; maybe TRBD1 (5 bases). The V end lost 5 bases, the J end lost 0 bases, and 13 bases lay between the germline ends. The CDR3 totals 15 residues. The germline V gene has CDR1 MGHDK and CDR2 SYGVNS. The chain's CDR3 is CASSPTGAMNTEAFF. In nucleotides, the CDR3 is TGTGCCAGCAGTCCGACTGGGGCCATGAACACTGAAGCTTTCTTT.

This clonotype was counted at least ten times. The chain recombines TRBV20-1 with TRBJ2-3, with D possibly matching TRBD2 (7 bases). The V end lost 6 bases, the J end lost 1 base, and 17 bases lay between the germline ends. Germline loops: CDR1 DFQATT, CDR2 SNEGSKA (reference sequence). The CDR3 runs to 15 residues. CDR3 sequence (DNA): TGCAGTGCCAGGAGGGGGGGTTGGGGCACAGATACGCAGTATTTT. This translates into CSARRGGWGTDTQYF.

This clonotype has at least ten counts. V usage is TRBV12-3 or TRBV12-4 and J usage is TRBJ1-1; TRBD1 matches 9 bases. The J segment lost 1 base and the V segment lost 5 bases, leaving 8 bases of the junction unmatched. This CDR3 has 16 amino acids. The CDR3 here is CASSPGQGMGNTEAFF. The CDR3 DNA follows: TGTGCCAGCAGTCCGGGACAGGGAATGGGGAACACTGAAGCTTTCTTT.

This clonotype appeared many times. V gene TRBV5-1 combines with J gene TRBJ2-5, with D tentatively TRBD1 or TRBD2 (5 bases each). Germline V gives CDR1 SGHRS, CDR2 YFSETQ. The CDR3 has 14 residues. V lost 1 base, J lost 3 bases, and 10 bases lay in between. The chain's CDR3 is CASSLIGTEETQYF. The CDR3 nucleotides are TGCGCCAGCAGCTTGATCGGGACGGAAGAGACCCAGTACTTC.

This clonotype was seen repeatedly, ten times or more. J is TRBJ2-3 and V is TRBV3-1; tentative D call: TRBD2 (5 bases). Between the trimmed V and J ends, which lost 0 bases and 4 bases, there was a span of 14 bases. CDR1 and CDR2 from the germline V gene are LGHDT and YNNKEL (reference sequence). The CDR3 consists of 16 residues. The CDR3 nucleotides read TGTGCCAGCAGCCAAGATGTATATCTGGGAGCAGATACGCAGTATTTT. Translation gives CASSQDVYLGADTQYF.

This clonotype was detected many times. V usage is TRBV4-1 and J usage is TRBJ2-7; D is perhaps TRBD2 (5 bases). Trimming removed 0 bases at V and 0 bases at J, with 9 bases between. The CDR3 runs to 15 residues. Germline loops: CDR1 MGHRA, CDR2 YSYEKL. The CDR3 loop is CASSQEMRVSYEQYF. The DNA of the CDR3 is TGCGCCAGCAGCCAAGAGATGCGGGTCTCCTACGAGCAGTACTTC.

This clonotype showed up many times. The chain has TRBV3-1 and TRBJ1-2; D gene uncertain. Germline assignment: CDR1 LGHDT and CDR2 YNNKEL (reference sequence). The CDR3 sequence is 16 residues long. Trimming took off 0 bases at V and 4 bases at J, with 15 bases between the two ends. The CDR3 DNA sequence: TGTGCCAGCAGCCAAGATCTTCTCGTCTCCCCCTATGGCTACACCTTC. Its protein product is CASSQDLLVSPYGYTF.

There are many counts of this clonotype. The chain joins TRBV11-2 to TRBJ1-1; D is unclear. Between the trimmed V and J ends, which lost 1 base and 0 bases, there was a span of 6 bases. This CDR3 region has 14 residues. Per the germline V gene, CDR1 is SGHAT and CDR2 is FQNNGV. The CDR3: CASSLAVMNTEAFF. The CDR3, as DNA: TGTGCCAGCAGCTTAGCGGTCATGAACACTGAAGCTTTCTTT.

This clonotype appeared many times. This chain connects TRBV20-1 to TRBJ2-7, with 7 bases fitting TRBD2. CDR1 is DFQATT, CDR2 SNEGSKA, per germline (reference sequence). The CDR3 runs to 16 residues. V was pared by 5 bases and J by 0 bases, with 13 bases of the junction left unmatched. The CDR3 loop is CSAPKKAGDFSYEQYF. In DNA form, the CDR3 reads TGCAGTGCTCCCAAAAAGGCGGGAGATTTCTCCTACGAGCAGTACTTC.

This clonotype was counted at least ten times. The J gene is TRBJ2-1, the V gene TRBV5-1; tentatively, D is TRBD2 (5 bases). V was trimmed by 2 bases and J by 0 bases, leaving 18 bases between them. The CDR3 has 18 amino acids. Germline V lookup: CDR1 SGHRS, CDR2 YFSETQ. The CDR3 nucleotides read TGCGCCAGCAGCTTCCCGCTGGAGGACCTAAGCTCCTACAATGAGCAGTTCTTC. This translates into CASSFPLEDLSSYNEQFF.

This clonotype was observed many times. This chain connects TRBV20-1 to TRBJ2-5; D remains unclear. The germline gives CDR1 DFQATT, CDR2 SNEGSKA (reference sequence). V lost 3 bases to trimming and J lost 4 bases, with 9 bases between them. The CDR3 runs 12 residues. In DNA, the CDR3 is TGCAGTGCTAGTTCTAGGGCAGAGACCCAGTACTTC. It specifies CSASSRAETQYF.

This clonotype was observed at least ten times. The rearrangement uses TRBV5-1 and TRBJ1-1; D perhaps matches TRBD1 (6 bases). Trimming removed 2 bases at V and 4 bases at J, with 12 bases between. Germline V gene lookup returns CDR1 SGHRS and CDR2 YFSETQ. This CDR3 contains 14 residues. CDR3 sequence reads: CASSFLGQSTEAFF. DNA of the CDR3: TGCGCCAGCAGCTTCCTCGGACAGTCCACTGAAGCTTTCTTT.

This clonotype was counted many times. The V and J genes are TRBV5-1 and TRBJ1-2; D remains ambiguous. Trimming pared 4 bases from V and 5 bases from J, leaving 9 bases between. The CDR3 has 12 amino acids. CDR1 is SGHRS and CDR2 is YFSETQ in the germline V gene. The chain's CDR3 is CASSQDGYGYTF. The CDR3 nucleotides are TGCGCCAGCAGCCAGGACGGGTATGGCTACACCTTC.

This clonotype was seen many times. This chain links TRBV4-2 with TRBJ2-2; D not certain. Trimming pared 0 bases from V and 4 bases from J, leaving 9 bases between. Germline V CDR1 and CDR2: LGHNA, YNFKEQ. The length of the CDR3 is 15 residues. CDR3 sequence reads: CASSQEGFGTGELFF. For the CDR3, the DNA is TGTGCCAGCAGCCAAGAGGGATTCGGCACCGGGGAGCTGTTTTTT.

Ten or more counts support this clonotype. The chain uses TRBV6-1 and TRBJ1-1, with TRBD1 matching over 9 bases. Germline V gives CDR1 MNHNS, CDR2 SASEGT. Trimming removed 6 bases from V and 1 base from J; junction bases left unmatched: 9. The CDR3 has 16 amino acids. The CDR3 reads CASSIGQGTGNTEAFF. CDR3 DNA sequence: TGTGCCAGCAGCATAGGACAGGGGACAGGGAACACTGAAGCTTTCTTT.

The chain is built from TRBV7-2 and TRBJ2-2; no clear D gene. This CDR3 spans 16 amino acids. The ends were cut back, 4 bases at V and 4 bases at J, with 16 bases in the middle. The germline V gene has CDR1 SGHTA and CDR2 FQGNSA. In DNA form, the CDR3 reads TGTGCCAGCAGCTCCCAGGTCTCGCGCTTCACCGGGGAGCTGTTTTTT. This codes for CASSSQVSRFTGELFF.